This is a list of T cell receptor beta chains from one sample in a study of blood T cell repertoires in COVID-19. The protocol was immunoSEQ multiplex PCR, while the TCRdb copy is restricted to in-frame clones and leaves out a portion. The table includes 540,000 or so clones, around nine tenths detected once. The source material was peripheral blood. All receptors come from a woman between 50 and 59 years old with COVID-19, enrolled during active disease. CDR3s include the opening cysteine and the closing phenylalanine or tryptophan. D genes are given only for firm matches. Rows may omit the clone size; those that give it use once, few, many or a size class.

abundance	v_gene	d_gene	j_gene	CDR3aa	CDR3nt
NA	TRBV28	TRBD1	TRBJ1-5	CASSSPDRGLLSYSNQPQHF	TGTGCCAGCAGTTCACCCGACAGGGGCCTACTCAGTTATAGCAATCAGCCCCAGCATTTT
NA	TRBV27	NA	TRBJ1-1	CASSQQNPYNTEAFF	TGTGCCAGCAGTCAACAGAATCCCTATAACACTGAAGCTTTCTTT
NA	TRBV10-1	NA	TRBJ1-6	CASSQGEDSPLHF	TGCGCCAGCAGCCAAGGGGAGGATTCACCCCTCCACTTT
NA	TRBV18	NA	TRBJ2-5	CASSPAGQETQYF	TGTGCCAGCTCTCCAGCCGGGCAAGAGACCCAGTACTTC
once	TRBV6-2/TRBV6-3	TRBD2	TRBJ2-7	CASSYSASGGAYEQYF	TGTGCCAGCAGTTACTCTGCTAGCGGGGGGGCCTACGAGCAGTACTTC
NA	TRBV21-1	NA	TRBJ1-3	CASSKVPRFSGNTIYF	TGTGCCAGCAGCAAAGTACCCAGATTCTCTGGAAACACCATATATTTT
NA	TRBV28	TRBD1	TRBJ2-7	CASSLQGTGQREQYF	TGTGCCAGCAGTTTACAAGGGACAGGGCAAAGGGAGCAGTACTTC
NA	TRBV7-2	NA	TRBJ2-7	CASSLVGLYEQYF	TGTGCCAGCAGCTTAGTTGGCCTCTACGAGCAGTACTTC
once	TRBV15	NA	TRBJ1-5	CATSRRRAAEPQHF	TGTGCCACCAGCAGGAGGAGGGCTGCGGAGCCCCAGCATTTT
once	TRBV6-5	TRBD1	TRBJ1-5	CASSRDRELNQPQHF	TGTGCCAGCAGTCGGGACAGGGAGCTCAATCAGCCCCAGCATTTT
NA	TRBV30	NA	TRBJ1-1	CAWDGGGRREAFF	TGTGCCTGGGATGGGGGGGGGCGCAGAGAAGCTTTCTTT
NA	TRBV7-9	NA	TRBJ1-2	CASSLAGTGYGYTF	TGTGCCAGCAGCTTAGCAGGAACAGGCTATGGCTACACCTTC
NA	TRBV7-2	NA	TRBJ1-5	CASSRGGDQPQHF	TGTGCCAGCAGCCGGGGAGGGGATCAGCCCCAGCATTTT
NA	TRBV30	TRBD1	TRBJ1-1	CAWRRQGPAFF	TGTGCCTGGAGACGACAGGGCCCAGCTTTCTTT
NA	TRBV7-3	NA	TRBJ2-1	CASSRINGASYNEQFF	TGTGCCAGCAGCCGGATTAATGGGGCATCCTACAATGAGCAGTTCTTC
NA	TRBV27	TRBD1	TRBJ1-1	CASGMGDSYTEAFF	TGTGCCAGCGGGATGGGGGACAGCTACACTGAAGCTTTCTTT
NA	TRBV6-4	NA	TRBJ1-6	CASSAGGYPPLHF	TGTGCCAGCAGTGCGGGGGGTTATCCACCCCTCCACTTT
NA	TRBV2	TRBD1	TRBJ1-1	CASRTDRSMNTEAFF	TGTGCCAGCAGGACGGACAGGTCCATGAACACTGAAGCTTTCTTT
NA	TRBV12-5	TRBD1	TRBJ2-7	CASGFAQGREQYF	TGTGCTAGTGGTTTTGCACAGGGGCGGGAGCAGTACTTC
NA	TRBV6-5	TRBD1	TRBJ1-2	CASSLGQHYGYTF	TGTGCCAGCAGTTTGGGACAGCACTATGGCTACACCTTC
NA	TRBV9	NA	TRBJ2-2	CASSTPGGRADTGELFF	TGTGCCAGCAGCACCCCGGGGGGCAGGGCCGACACCGGGGAGCTGTTTTTT
NA	TRBV6-2/TRBV6-3	NA	TRBJ1-2	CASSYNVRGASGYTF	TGTGCCAGCAGTTACAACGTTCGGGGGGCCTCTGGCTACACCTTC
NA	TRBV30	TRBD1	TRBJ2-7	CAWSIRTGSIYEQYF	TGTGCCTGGAGCATCCGGACAGGGAGTATCTACGAGCAGTACTTC
NA	TRBV28	NA	TRBJ2-1	CASSSGARGPRGNEQFF	TGTGCCAGCAGTTCTGGGGCGCGGGGGCCCCGAGGCAATGAGCAGTTCTTC
NA	TRBV2	NA	TRBJ1-4	CASSLMNSRNEKLFF	TGTGCCAGCAGTTTGATGAACAGTAGAAATGAAAAACTGTTTTTT
NA	TRBV30	TRBD1	TRBJ2-7	CAWFRRDSPTYEQYF	TGTGCCTGGTTTCGCCGGGACAGTCCCACCTACGAGCAGTACTTC
NA	TRBV2	NA	TRBJ2-1	CASSEAPSSKFF	TGTGCCAGCAGTGAAGCCCCCAGTTCAAAGTTCTTC
NA	TRBV11-2	TRBD1	TRBJ2-5	CASSSHTGVETQYF	TGTGCCAGCAGCTCACATACAGGGGTGGAGACCCAGTACTTC
NA	TRBV6-5	NA	TRBJ1-3	CAVKRTGGNTIYF	TGTGCCGTAAAGAGAACAGGGGGAAACACCATATATTTT
NA	TRBV7-9	TRBD1	TRBJ1-2	CASSSSGTGDGYTF	TGTGCCAGCAGCTCCTCCGGGACAGGGGATGGCTACACCTTC
NA	TRBV27	NA	TRBJ1-6	CASSSLQGTNSPLHF	TGTGCCAGCAGCTCCCTCCAGGGGACCAATTCACCCCTCCACTTT